The clone carrying this T cell receptor beta chain was found a few times. Its target is not known. RNA transcripts gave rise to amplified TCR beta CDR3 regions. Carried out on the TCR CDR3, a first-round RT-PCR used the HTBI primer set. A single record per CDR3 protein comes from TCRdb applying MiXCR to the multiplex PCR reads. Of under 450,000 distinct CDR3 sequences detected, about a sixth appear once; the ten largest clones hold roughly 7.4%. The sample is drawn from a study of T cells in Graves' hyperthyroidism and ophthalmopathy. General study results and limits: Most clonotypes that expanded in the thyroid above 0.001 also showed up in blood. Ophthalmopathy stood apart from stable hyperthyroidism in a 13 V-J model.

Graves' hyperthyroidism qualified as stable when ophthalmopathy did not progress within 18 months. Subjects aged 18 to 65 presented with newly diagnosed hyperthyroidism of less than 2 months' duration. The CDR3 runs to 14 residues. CDR1 is SEHNR and CDR2 is FQNEAQ in the germline V gene (reference sequence). This sequence joins TRBV7-9 and TRBJ1-2; D might be TRBD1 (5 bases). Sequenced material: blood. This TCR was sampled from a woman younger than 30 with Graves' hyperthyroidism. CDR3 protein: CAVGGRKDNYGYTF. The CDR3 region has the DNA TGTGCAGTGGGGGGAAGGAAGGATAACTATGGCTACACCTTC.